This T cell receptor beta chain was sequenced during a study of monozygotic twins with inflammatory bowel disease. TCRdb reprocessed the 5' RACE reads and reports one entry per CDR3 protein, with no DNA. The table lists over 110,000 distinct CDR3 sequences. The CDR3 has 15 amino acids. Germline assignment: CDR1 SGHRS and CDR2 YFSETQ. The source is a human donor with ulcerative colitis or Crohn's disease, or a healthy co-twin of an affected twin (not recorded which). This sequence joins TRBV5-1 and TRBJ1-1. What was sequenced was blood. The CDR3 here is CASSPGGAGGTEAFF. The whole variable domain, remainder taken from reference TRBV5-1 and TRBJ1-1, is KAGVTQTPRYLIKTRGQQVTLSCSPISGHRSVSWYQQTPGQGLQFLFEYFSETQRNKGNFPGRFSGRQFSNSRSEMNVSTLELGDSALYLCASSPGGAGGTEAFFGQGTRLTVV.